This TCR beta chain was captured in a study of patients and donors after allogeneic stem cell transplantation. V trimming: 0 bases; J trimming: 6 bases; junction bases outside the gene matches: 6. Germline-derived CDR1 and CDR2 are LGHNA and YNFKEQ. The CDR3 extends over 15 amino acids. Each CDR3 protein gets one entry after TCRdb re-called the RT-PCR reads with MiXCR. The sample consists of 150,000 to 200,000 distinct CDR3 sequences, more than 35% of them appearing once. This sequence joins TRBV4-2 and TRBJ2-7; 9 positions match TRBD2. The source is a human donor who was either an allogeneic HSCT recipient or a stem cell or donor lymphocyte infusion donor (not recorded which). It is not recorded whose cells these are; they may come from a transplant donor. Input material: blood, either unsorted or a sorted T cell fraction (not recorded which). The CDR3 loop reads CASSQDRGLAGEQYF. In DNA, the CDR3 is TGTGCCAGCAGCCAAGATAGGGGACTAGCAGGCGAGCAGTACTTC.